The 9 T cell receptor beta chains given below trace back to one sample, sequenced in a study of shared T cell receptors in the human thymus. Sequenced by immunoSEQ multiplex PCR; TCRdb stores in-frame clones only, minus some. The sample holds hundreds of thousands of clones; approximately 95% are singletons and the top ten take approximately 0.02%. The sample consisted of thymocytes. Source of these receptors: a human donor.

The V call is TRBV9, the J call TRBJ1-5; 10 nucleotides match TRBD1. Germline-derived CDR1 and CDR2 are SGDLS and YYNGEE. The V gene end was trimmed by 6 bases and the J gene end by 2 bases; junction bases not matched to a gene: 8. This CDR3 region has 16 residues. The CDR3 DNA reads TGTGCCAGCACTCGGGACAGGGGACAAGGCAATCAGCCCCAGCATTTT. Translated, it gives CASTRDRGQGNQPQHF.

V and J are TRBV29-1 and TRBJ2-7; TRBD1 matches at 8 bases. V lost 8 bases, J lost 1 base, and 7 bases stayed unmatched. The CDR3 runs 13 residues. Germline V gives CDR1 SQVTM, CDR2 ANQGSEA. Written as DNA, the CDR3 is TGCAGCTACCGACAGGGGCCTTCCTACGAGCAGTACTTC. Its translation: CSYRQGPSYEQYF.

The CDR3 reads CASGRGGIMNTEAFF. The CDR3 region has the DNA TGTGCCAGCGGGAGGGGGGGAATCATGAACACTGAAGCTTTCTTT. V gene TRBV6-6 combines with J gene TRBJ1-1; maybe TRBD1 (6 bases). Trimming left V 8 bases short and J 0 bases short, with 16 bases between. The CDR3 consists of 15 residues. Germline-derived CDR1 and CDR2 are MNHNY and SVGAGI (reference sequence).

The chain is built from TRBV7-3 and TRBJ2-2; 9 bases map to TRBD2. Looked up from germline, CDR1 is SGHTA and CDR2 is FQGTGA. Trimming removed 5 bases from V and 1 base from J; junction bases left unmatched: 11. This CDR3 spans 18 amino acids. CDR3 coding DNA: TGTGCCAGCAGCCCCAAAACTAGCGGGTCTCAGAACACCGGGGAGCTGTTTTTT. It translates to CASSPKTSGSQNTGELFF.

The CDR3 DNA reads TGTGCCAGCAGTGAAGCGCGGGCAGGCTACACCTTC. As protein: CASSEARAGYTF. The chain uses TRBV2 and TRBJ1-2; D is unclear. The germline V and J ends were trimmed by 0 bases and 8 bases, with 7 bases remaining between them. Germline CDR1 and CDR2: SNHLY and FYNNEI. CDR3 length: 12 amino acids.

This rearrangement joins TRBV6-1 to TRBJ1-5, with TRBD1 matching 7 bases. Per the germline V gene, CDR1 is MNHNS and CDR2 is SASEGT. The CDR3 covers 18 residues. V lost 3 bases and J lost 3; bases outside the gene matches: 14. The CDR3 bases are TGTGCCAGCAGTGACCCCCTCCGTGAGACAGGGACCAATCAGCCCCAGCATTTT. Translating it yields CASSDPLRETGTNQPQHF.

The CDR3: CASSQGQGTYEQYF. The DNA of the CDR3 is TGCGCCAGCAGCCAAGGGCAGGGGACCTACGAGCAGTACTTC. The rearrangement joins TRBV4-1 to TRBJ2-7; perhaps TRBD1 as D (6 bases). The CDR3 covers 14 residues. The V end was cut by 1 base, the J end by 2 bases, with 9 bases between. The germline V gene has CDR1 MGHRA and CDR2 YSYEKL.

The rearrangement uses TRBV7-6 and TRBJ2-3, with TRBD2 matching 8 bases. The CDR3 spans 18 residues. The V segment lost 0 bases and the J segment 0 bases; nucleotides outside the gene matches: 8. Germline V gives CDR1 SGHVS, CDR2 FNYEAQ. CDR3 amino acids: CASSLALDSGTSTDTQYF. The CDR3 coding sequence is TGTGCCAGCAGCTTAGCTCTAGATAGCGGGACCAGCACAGATACGCAGTATTTT.

The J gene is TRBJ2-2, the V gene TRBV10-1; the match to TRBD2 covers 8 bases. With V trimmed by 2 bases and J by 7 bases, 6 bases remained unmatched. The CDR3 is 15 residues long. Germline V lookup: CDR1 WNHNN, CDR2 SYGVQD (reference sequence). CDR3 nucleotide sequence: TGCGCCAGCAGTGAGAAGCGGGAGCCTAACGGGGAGCTGTTTTTT. Protein: CASSEKREPNGELFF.